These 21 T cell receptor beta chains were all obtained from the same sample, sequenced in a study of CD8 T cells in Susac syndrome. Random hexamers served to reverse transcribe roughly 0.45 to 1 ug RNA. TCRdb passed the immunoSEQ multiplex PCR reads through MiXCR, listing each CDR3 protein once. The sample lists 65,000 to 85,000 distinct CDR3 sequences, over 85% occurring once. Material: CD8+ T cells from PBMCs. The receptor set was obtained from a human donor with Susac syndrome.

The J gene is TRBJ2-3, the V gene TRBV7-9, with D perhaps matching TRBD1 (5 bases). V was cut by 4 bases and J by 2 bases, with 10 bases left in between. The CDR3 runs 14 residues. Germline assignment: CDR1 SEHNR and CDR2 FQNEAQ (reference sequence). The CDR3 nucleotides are TGTGCCAGCAGCTCTACAGGCAACACAGATACGCAGTATTTT. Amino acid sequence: CASSSTGNTDTQYF.

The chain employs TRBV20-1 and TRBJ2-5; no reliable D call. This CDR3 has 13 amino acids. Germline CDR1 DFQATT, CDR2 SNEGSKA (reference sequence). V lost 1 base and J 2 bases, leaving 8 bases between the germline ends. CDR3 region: CSARVGGQETQYF. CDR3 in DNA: TGCAGTGCTAGAGTCGGCGGACAAGAGACCCAGTACTTC.

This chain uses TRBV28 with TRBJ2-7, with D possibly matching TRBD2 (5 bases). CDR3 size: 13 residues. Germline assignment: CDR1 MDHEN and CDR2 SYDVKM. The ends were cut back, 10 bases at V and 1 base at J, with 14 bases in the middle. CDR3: CATGGPASYEQYF. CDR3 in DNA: TGTGCCACCGGAGGCCCGGCTTCCTACGAGCAGTACTTC.

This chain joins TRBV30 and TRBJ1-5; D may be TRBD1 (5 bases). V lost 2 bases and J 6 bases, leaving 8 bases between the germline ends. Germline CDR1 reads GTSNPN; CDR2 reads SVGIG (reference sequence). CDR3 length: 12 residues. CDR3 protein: CAWSHGAQPQHF. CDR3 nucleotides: TGTGCCTGGAGTCATGGGGCTCAGCCCCAGCATTTT.

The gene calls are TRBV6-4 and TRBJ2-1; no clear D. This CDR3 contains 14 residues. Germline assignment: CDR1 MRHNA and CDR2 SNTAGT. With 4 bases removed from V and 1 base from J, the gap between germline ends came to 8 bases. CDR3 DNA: TGTGCCAGCAGTGTTGAATTTTCCTACAATGAGCAGTTCTTC. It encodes CASSVEFSYNEQFF.

DNA of the CDR3: TGCGCCAGCAGCTTGGTTCCAGGCCACCAAGAGACCCAGTACTTC. This encodes CASSLVPGHQETQYF. J is TRBJ2-5 and V is TRBV5-1; D is undetermined. V dropped 0 bases and J dropped 0 bases, with 9 bases sitting between them. CDR3 size: 15 residues. Per germline, CDR1 SGHRS and CDR2 YFSETQ.

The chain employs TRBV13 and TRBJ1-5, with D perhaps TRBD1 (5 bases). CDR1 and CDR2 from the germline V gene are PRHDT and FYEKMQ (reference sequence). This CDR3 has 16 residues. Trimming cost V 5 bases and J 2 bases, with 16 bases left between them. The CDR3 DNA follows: TGTGCCAGCAGCGGTCCAGGGTCTACGGGCAATCAGCCCCAGCATTTT. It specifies CASSGPGSTGNQPQHF.

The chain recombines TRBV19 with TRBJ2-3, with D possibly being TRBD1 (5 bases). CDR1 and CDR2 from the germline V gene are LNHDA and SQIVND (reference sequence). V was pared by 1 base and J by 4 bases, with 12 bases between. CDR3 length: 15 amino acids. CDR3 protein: CASSIGGRDADTQYF. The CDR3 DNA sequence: TGTGCCAGTAGTATAGGTGGCAGGGATGCAGATACGCAGTATTTT.

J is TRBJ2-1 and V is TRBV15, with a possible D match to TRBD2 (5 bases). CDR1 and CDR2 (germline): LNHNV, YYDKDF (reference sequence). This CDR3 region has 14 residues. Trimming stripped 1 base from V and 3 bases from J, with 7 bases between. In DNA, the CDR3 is TGTGCCACCAGCAGAGCGAGGGACTACAATGAGCAGTTCTTC. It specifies CATSRARDYNEQFF.

CDR3 coding DNA: TGTGCCAGCAGACCCGTGCCCCCGGGCGGTGAAGCTTTCTTT. Translating it yields CASRPVPPGGEAFF. The gene calls are TRBV27 and TRBJ1-1; D is ambiguous. This CDR3 has 14 residues. Germline CDR1 reads MNHEY; CDR2 reads SMNVEV (reference sequence). Trimming left V 6 bases short and J 7 bases short, with 18 bases between.

The CDR3: CASSLGISPYNEQFF. The CDR3 nucleotides are TGTGCCAGCAGCCTAGGGATTTCTCCCTACAATGAGCAGTTCTTC. This chain links TRBV7-9 with TRBJ2-1; D gene uncertain. The germline V gene encodes CDR1 SEHNR and CDR2 FQNEAQ (reference sequence). The CDR3 is 15 amino acids. The V end lost 5 bases, the J end lost 2 bases, and 13 bases lay between the germline ends.

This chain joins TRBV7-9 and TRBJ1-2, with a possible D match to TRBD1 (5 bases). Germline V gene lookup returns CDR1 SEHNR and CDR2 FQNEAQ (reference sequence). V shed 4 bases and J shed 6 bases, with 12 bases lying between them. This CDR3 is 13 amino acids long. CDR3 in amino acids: CASSSLWDDGYTF. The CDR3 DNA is TGTGCCAGCAGCTCCCTCTGGGACGATGGCTACACCTTC.

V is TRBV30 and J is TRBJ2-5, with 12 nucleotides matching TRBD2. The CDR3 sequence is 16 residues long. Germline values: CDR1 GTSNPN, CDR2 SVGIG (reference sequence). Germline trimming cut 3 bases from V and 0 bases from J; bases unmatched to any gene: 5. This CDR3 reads CAWRVGTSGYQETQYF. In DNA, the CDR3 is TGTGCCTGGAGAGTGGGGACTAGCGGGTACCAAGAGACCCAGTACTTC.

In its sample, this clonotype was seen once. The CDR3 sequence is CASGGGFEQYF. In DNA, the CDR3 is TGTGCCAGTGGTGGGGGCTTCGAGCAGTACTTC. The chain joins TRBV19 to TRBJ2-7; perhaps TRBD1 as D (6 bases). The V end lost 8 bases, the J end lost 6 bases, and 11 bases lay between the germline ends. Looked up from germline, CDR1 is LNHDA and CDR2 is SQIVND (reference sequence). The CDR3 is 11 amino acids.

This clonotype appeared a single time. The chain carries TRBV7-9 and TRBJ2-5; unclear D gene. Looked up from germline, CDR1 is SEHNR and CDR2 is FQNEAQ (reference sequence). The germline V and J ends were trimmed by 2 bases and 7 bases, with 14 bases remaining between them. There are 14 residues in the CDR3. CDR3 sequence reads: CASSLNLGIGTQYF. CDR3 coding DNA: TGTGCCAGCAGCTTAAACTTAGGAATAGGGACCCAGTACTTC.

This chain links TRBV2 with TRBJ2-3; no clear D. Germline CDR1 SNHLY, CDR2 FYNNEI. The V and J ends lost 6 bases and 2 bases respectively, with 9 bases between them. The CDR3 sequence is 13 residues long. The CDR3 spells CASSPDITDTQYF. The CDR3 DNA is TGTGCCAGCAGCCCCGACATCACAGATACGCAGTATTTT. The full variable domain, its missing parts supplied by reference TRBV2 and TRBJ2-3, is EPEVTQTPSHQVTQMGQEVILRCVPISNHLYFYWYRQILGQKVEFLVSFYNNEISEKSEIFDDQFSVERPDGSNFTLKIRSTKLEDSAMYFCASSPDITDTQYFGPGTRLTVL.

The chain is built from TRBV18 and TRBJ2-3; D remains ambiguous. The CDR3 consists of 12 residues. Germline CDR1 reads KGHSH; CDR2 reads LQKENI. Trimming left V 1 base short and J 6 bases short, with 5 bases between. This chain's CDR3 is CASSPLDDTQYF. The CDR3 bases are TGTGCCAGCTCACCACTAGATGATACGCAGTATTTT. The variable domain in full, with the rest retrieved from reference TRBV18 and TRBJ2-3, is NAGVMQNPRHLVRRRGQEARLRCSPMKGHSHVYWYRQLPEEGLKFMVYLQKENIIDESGMPKERFSAEFPKEGPSILRIQQVVRGDSAAYFCASSPLDDTQYFGPGTRLTVL.

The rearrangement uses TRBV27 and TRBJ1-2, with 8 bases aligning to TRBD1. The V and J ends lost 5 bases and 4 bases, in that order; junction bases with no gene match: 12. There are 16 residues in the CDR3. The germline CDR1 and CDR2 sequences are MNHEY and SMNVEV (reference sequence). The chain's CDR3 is CASSIRQGISSYGYTF. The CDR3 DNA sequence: TGTGCCAGCAGTATCCGACAGGGGATCTCGAGCTATGGCTACACCTTC.

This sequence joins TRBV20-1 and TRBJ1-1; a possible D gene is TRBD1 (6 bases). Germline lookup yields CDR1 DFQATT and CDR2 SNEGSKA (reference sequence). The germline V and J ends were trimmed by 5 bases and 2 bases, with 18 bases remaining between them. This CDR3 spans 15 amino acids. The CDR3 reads CSASQGGIFNTEAFF. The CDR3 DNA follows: TGCAGTGCTTCCCAAGGGGGGATATTTAACACTGAAGCTTTCTTT.

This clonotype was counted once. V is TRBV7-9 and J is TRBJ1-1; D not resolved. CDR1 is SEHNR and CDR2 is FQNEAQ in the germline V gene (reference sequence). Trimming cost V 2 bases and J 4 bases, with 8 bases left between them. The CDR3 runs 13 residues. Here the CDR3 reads CASSLSSRTEAFF. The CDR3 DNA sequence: TGTGCCAGCAGCTTATCGTCCCGCACTGAAGCTTTCTTT.

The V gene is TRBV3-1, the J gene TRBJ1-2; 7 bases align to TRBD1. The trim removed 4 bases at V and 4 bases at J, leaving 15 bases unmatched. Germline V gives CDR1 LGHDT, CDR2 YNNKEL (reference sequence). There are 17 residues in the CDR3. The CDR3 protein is CASSPTGYNGALYGYTF. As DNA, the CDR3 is TGTGCCAGCAGCCCGACAGGGTATAACGGGGCCCTCTATGGCTACACCTTC. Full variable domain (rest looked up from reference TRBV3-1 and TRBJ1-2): DTAVSQTPKYLVTQMGNDKSIKCEQNLGHDTMYWYKQDSKKFLKIMFSYNNKELIINETVPNRFSPKSPDKAHLNLHINSLELGDSAVYFCASSPTGYNGALYGYTFGSGTRLTVV.